One and the same sample provided the 29 T cell receptor beta chains below, sequenced in a study of shared clonotypes between healthy human individuals. CD45RO negativity and positive selection for CCR7 defined naive CD8 cells, a population that excluded terminally differentiated effector memory CD45RA+ cells. Data came from immunoSEQ multiplex PCR; TCRdb stores just in-frame clones and leaves some out. The data contain roughly 2.1 million clones, roughly 91% of them singletons. Sample: naive CD8+ T cells from PBMCs. These receptors were collected from a man aged 18 to 29 in good health. Some clones in this sample may be carry-over from other donors' samples.

This clone was seen more than once but under ten times. The chain couples TRBV30 to TRBJ1-1, with D perhaps TRBD1 (5 bases). The germline V gene encodes CDR1 GTSNPN and CDR2 SVGIG (reference sequence). The CDR3 spans 13 residues. V dropped 2 bases and J dropped 7 bases, with 14 bases sitting between them. The CDR3 DNA reads as TGTGCCTGGAGTCCACGGGACGGCTTTGAAGCTTTCTTT. It translates to CAWSPRDGFEAFF.

This chain uses TRBV2 with TRBJ1-1; 7 positions match TRBD1. CDR3 size: 13 residues. Germline CDR1 and CDR2: SNHLY and FYNNEI. V dropped 6 bases and J dropped 5; count of bases not matched to a gene: 6. CDR3 DNA sequence: TGTGCCAGCAGGGGCAGGGGGGGTACTGAAGCTTTCTTT. It translates to CASRGRGGTEAFF.

V gene TRBV9 combines with J gene TRBJ1-2; maybe TRBD1 (6 bases). Trimming took off 3 bases at V and 7 bases at J, with 19 bases between the two ends. This CDR3 contains 15 residues. Germline V gene lookup returns CDR1 SGDLS and CDR2 YYNGEE. CDR3 residues: CASSAPQGFKSGYTF. The CDR3 DNA reads TGTGCCAGCAGCGCTCCCCAGGGGTTTAAGTCTGGCTACACCTTC. The full variable domain, completed using reference TRBV9 and TRBJ1-2, is DSGVTQTPKHLITATGQRVTLRCSPRSGDLSVYWYQQSLDQGLQFLIQYYNGEERAKGNILERFSAQQFPDLHSELNLSSLELGDSALYFCASSAPQGFKSGYTFGSGTRLTVV.

Only a few counts were recorded for this clone. This sequence joins TRBV27 and TRBJ1-5; possibly TRBD1 for D (6 bases). V lost 7 bases to trimming and J lost 0 bases, with 10 bases between them. The germline V gene encodes CDR1 MNHEY and CDR2 SMNVEV (reference sequence). The CDR3 spans 14 residues. The CDR3 reads CASMTGDSNQPQHF. CDR3 nucleotide sequence: TGTGCCAGCATGACAGGAGATAGCAATCAGCCCCAGCATTTT.

J is TRBJ2-2 and V is TRBV19; tentatively, D is TRBD2 (6 bases). The ends were cut back, 6 bases at V and 2 bases at J, with 16 bases in the middle. This CDR3 spans 16 amino acids. The germline gives CDR1 LNHDA, CDR2 SQIVND (reference sequence). The CDR3 is CASSLSGTFNTGELFF. The CDR3 DNA sequence: TGTGCCAGTAGCCTTTCCGGGACTTTCAACACCGGGGAGCTGTTTTTT.

The chain links TRBV2 to TRBJ1-5; D uncertain. This CDR3 contains 16 residues. Trimming pared 5 bases from V and 2 bases from J, leaving 16 bases between. The germline CDR1 and CDR2 sequences are SNHLY and FYNNEI. This chain's CDR3 is CASSPEGFDGNQPQHF. In DNA form, the CDR3 reads TGTGCCAGCAGTCCCGAGGGTTTTGATGGCAATCAGCCCCAGCATTTT. Together with reference TRBV2 and TRBJ1-5, the CDR3 gives the full variable domain: EPEVTQTPSHQVTQMGQEVILRCVPISNHLYFYWYRQILGQKVEFLVSFYNNEISEKSEIFDDQFSVERPDGSNFTLKIRSTKLEDSAMYFCASSPEGFDGNQPQHFGDGTRLSIL.

This sequence joins TRBV11-2 and TRBJ1-2; 9 bases agree with TRBD1. The CDR3 contains 12 residues. Germline assignment: CDR1 SGHAT and CDR2 FQNNGV. With 4 bases clipped from V and 9 bases from J, the junction kept 3 bases outside the gene matches. DNA for the CDR3: TGTGCCAGCAGCTCAGGACAGGGGAGCTACACCTTC. Encoded protein: CASSSGQGSYTF.

The DNA of the CDR3 is TGCAGCTCGCGACAGGGCTATGGCTACACCTTC. Translated: CSSRQGYGYTF. The chain uses TRBV29-1 and TRBJ1-2; 7 bases fit TRBD1. V lost 8 bases and J lost 4; bases outside the gene matches: 4. CDR3 size: 11 residues. Germline V gives CDR1 SQVTM, CDR2 ANQGSEA.

CDR3 in DNA: TGTGCCACCAAGGGCGACTCCTACGAGCAGTACTTC. It codes for CATKGDSYEQYF. The gene calls are TRBV15 and TRBJ2-7; D unclear. V gave up 7 bases and J gave up 0 bases, with 7 bases separating them. The CDR3 contains 12 residues. Germline CDR1 is LNHNV and CDR2 is YYDKDF (reference sequence). Based on the CDR3 plus reference TRBV15 and TRBJ2-7, the full variable domain is DAMVIQNPRYQVTQFGKPVTLSCSQTLNHNVMYWYQQKSSQAPKLLFHYYDKDFNNEADTPDNFQSRRPNTSFCFLDIRSPGLGDTAMYLCATKGDSYEQYFGPGTRLTVT.

The chain is built from TRBV5-4 and TRBJ2-5; D is ambiguous. The CDR3 loop spans 11 amino acids. The V and J ends lost 1 base and 5 bases respectively, with 3 bases between them. Germline values: CDR1 SGHNT, CDR2 YYREEE (reference sequence). CDR3 region: CASSLMETQYF. For the CDR3, the DNA is TGTGCCAGCAGCTTGATGGAGACCCAGTACTTC.

The V and J genes are TRBV27 and TRBJ1-2, with 7 bases matching TRBD1. The CDR3 extends over 15 amino acids. Germline CDR1 MNHEY, CDR2 SMNVEV (reference sequence). Trimming cost V 7 bases and J 4 bases; bases outside gene matches: 12. The CDR3 loop reads CASTFVAGGAYGYTF. The CDR3 nucleotides are TGTGCCAGCACCTTTGTGGCAGGGGGAGCCTATGGCTACACCTTC.

J is TRBJ2-5 and V is TRBV2; D perhaps matches TRBD2 (6 bases). The ends were cut back, 4 bases at V and 2 bases at J, with 17 bases in the middle. The CDR3 has 16 amino acids. In germline, CDR1 is SNHLY, CDR2 FYNNEI. CDR3 region: CASSGRGASDQETQYF. The CDR3 DNA is TGTGCCAGCAGTGGCAGAGGGGCTAGCGATCAAGAGACCCAGTACTTC.

The gene calls are TRBV7-3 and TRBJ2-5, with a possible D match to TRBD1 (7 bases). This CDR3 has 16 residues. V dropped 1 base and J dropped 4 bases, with 16 bases sitting between them. Germline CDR1 SGHTA, CDR2 FQGTGA. The CDR3 region has the DNA TGTGCCAGCAGCTTAAGGAGTCGGCAGGGGGGAGAGACCCAGTACTTC. It specifies CASSLRSRQGGETQYF. Full variable domain (rest looked up from reference TRBV7-3 and TRBJ2-5): GAGVSQTPSNKVTEKGKYVELRCDPISGHTALYWYRQSLGQGPEFLIYFQGTGAADDSGLPNDRFFAVRPEGSVSTLKIQRTERGDSAVYLCASSLRSRQGGETQYFGPGTRLLVL.

The CDR3 loop reads CASSEDPPGQGASEKLFF. CDR3 DNA: TGTGCCAGCAGTGAAGACCCCCCGGGACAGGGGGCTTCAGAAAAACTGTTTTTT. V and J are TRBV6-1 and TRBJ1-4, with TRBD1 matching over 12 bases. Germline V gives CDR1 MNHNS, CDR2 SASEGT. This CDR3 has 18 amino acids. The V segment lost 1 base and the J segment 8 bases; nucleotides outside the gene matches: 11.

The chain links TRBV28 to TRBJ2-1, with D uncertain. The CDR3 has 14 amino acids. CDR1 MDHEN and CDR2 SYDVKM come from the germline V gene. Trimming pared 7 bases from V and 6 bases from J, leaving 16 bases between. In DNA form, the CDR3 reads TGTGCCAGCACTTGGACCCACAATCTCAATGAGCAGTTCTTC. Protein sequence: CASTWTHNLNEQFF.

This chain joins TRBV27 and TRBJ1-1; TRBD1 aligns across 10 bases. CDR3 length equals 15 residues. CDR1 and CDR2 from the germline V gene are MNHEY and SMNVEV (reference sequence). V gave up 7 bases and J gave up 2 bases; unmatched junction bases: 7. The CDR3 nucleotides are TGTGCCAGCACCCTGGGGACAGGGGATAACACTGAAGCTTTCTTT. Translated, it gives CASTLGTGDNTEAFF.

This clone is a singleton in its sample. V and J are TRBV15 and TRBJ2-2; D is perhaps TRBD2 (5 bases). Trimming removed 0 bases from V and 8 bases from J, with 13 bases in between. In germline, CDR1 is LNHNV, CDR2 YYDKDF (reference sequence). This CDR3 is built from 15 residues. CDR3 amino acids: CATSRDRERVGELFF. The DNA of the CDR3 is TGTGCCACCAGCAGAGACCGAGAGAGGGTTGGGGAGCTGTTTTTT. The full variable domain, its missing parts supplied by reference TRBV15 and TRBJ2-2, is DAMVIQNPRYQVTQFGKPVTLSCSQTLNHNVMYWYQQKSSQAPKLLFHYYDKDFNNEADTPDNFQSRRPNTSFCFLDIRSPGLGDTAMYLCATSRDRERVGELFFGEGSRLTVL.

This chain uses TRBV20-1 with TRBJ2-1, with D perhaps TRBD2 (5 bases). V lost 6 bases and J 9 bases, leaving 12 bases between the germline ends. Germline CDR1 reads DFQATT; CDR2 reads SNEGSKA (reference sequence). CDR3 length: 11 amino acids. CDR3 bases: TGCAGTGCAACGGACTCGGTTGAGCAGTTCTTC. Translation: CSATDSVEQFF.

V and J are TRBV18 and TRBJ1-5; weak D call: TRBD1 (6 bases). Germline CDR1 KGHSH, CDR2 LQKENI. The CDR3 is 15 residues long. V lost 4 bases to trimming and J lost 6 bases, with 16 bases between them. The CDR3 region has the DNA TGTGCCAGCTCACTGGGACGACAGGACGGTCAGCCCCAGCATTTT. It encodes CASSLGRQDGQPQHF.

The DNA of the CDR3 is TGTGCCAGCAGTTTGGTCGGCACGAGGACTGAAGCTTTCTTT. Amino acids: CASSLVGTRTEAFF. J is TRBJ1-1 and V is TRBV27; no clear D. CDR3 length equals 14 residues. V dropped 3 bases and J dropped 5 bases, with 13 bases sitting between them. Germline V lookup: CDR1 MNHEY, CDR2 SMNVEV (reference sequence).

The rearrangement links TRBV21-1 to TRBJ1-3; TRBD1 is the table's D call and was not checked against the DNA. TRBV21-1 is a pseudogene segment. This CDR3 contains 17 residues. This CDR3 reads CASSKEWGQSSGNTIYF. DNA for the CDR3: TGTGCCAGCAGCAAAGAGTGGGGACAATCCTCTGGAAACACCATATATTTT.

V gene TRBV7-2 combines with J gene TRBJ1-2; TRBD1 agrees at 7 bases. The CDR3 has 16 residues. Trimming removed 3 bases from V and 4 bases from J; junction bases left unmatched: 11. The germline CDR1 and CDR2 sequences are SGHTA and FQGNSA. The CDR3 reads CASSFPPGDRAYGYTF. DNA of the CDR3: TGTGCCAGCAGCTTCCCACCCGGAGACAGGGCCTATGGCTACACCTTC. Full variable domain (missing parts from reference TRBV7-2 and TRBJ1-2): GAGVSQSPSNKVTEKGKDVELRCDPISGHTALYWYRQSLGQGLEFLIYFQGNSAPDKSGLPSDRFSAERTGGSVSTLTIQRTQQEDSAVYLCASSFPPGDRAYGYTFGSGTRLTVV.

This clone is a singleton in its sample. This chain connects TRBV27 to TRBJ1-4; TRBD1 might be the D (6 bases). The CDR3 has 15 residues. Germline lookup yields CDR1 MNHEY and CDR2 SMNVEV (reference sequence). Trimming pared 4 bases from V and 6 bases from J, leaving 15 bases between. Here the CDR3 reads CASSSRQDLDEKLFF. For the CDR3, the DNA is TGTGCCAGCAGTTCTCGACAGGACCTAGATGAAAAACTGTTTTTT.

The rearrangement uses TRBV15 and TRBJ2-7; possibly TRBD2 for D (5 bases). Germline CDR1 and CDR2: LNHNV and YYDKDF (reference sequence). V lost 0 bases to trimming and J lost 0 bases, with 6 bases between them. The CDR3 runs to 14 residues. DNA for the CDR3: TGTGCCACCAGCAGAGATGAGGGCTCCTACGAGCAGTACTTC. It specifies CATSRDEGSYEQYF.

The gene calls are TRBV9 and TRBJ2-7; perhaps TRBD2 as D (6 bases). Germline-derived CDR1 and CDR2 are SGDLS and YYNGEE. Trimming took off 0 bases at V and 6 bases at J, with 19 bases between the two ends. This CDR3 spans 16 amino acids. CDR3 DNA: TGTGCCAGCAGCGTAGAAGATCCTAGCGAGGTTTCCGAGCAGTACTTC. Protein: CASSVEDPSEVSEQYF. The whole variable domain, remainder taken from reference TRBV9 and TRBJ2-7, is DSGVTQTPKHLITATGQRVTLRCSPRSGDLSVYWYQQSLDQGLQFLIQYYNGEERAKGNILERFSAQQFPDLHSELNLSSLELGDSALYFCASSVEDPSEVSEQYFGPGTRLTVT.

The V and J genes are TRBV5-6 and TRBJ2-7, with a tentative D call TRBD2 (6 bases). Per germline, CDR1 SGHDT and CDR2 YYEEEE. This CDR3 region has 14 residues. The V end lost 3 bases, the J end lost 6 bases, and 16 bases lay between the germline ends. The CDR3 bases are TGTGCCAGCAGCTATTCCGGGAGACTTCCCGAGCAGTACTTC. This gives the protein CASSYSGRLPEQYF.

About this clone itself: The identical CDR3 is also encoded by other nucleotide sequences in the sample. The genes are TRBV27 and TRBJ2-7; D uncertain. The CDR3 extends over 11 amino acids. Germline CDR1 is MNHEY and CDR2 is SMNVEV (reference sequence). V was shortened by 3 bases and J by 7 bases, with 7 bases between the two germline ends. The CDR3 loop is CASSLGFEQYF. In nucleotides, the CDR3 is TGTGCCAGCAGTTTGGGGTTTGAGCAGTACTTC.

The chain carries TRBV10-3 and TRBJ2-2, with 8 nucleotides matching TRBD2. Germline V lookup: CDR1 ENHRY, CDR2 SYGVKD. V lost 2 bases, J lost 0 bases, and 8 bases stayed unmatched. The CDR3 consists of 18 residues. For the CDR3, the DNA is TGTGCCATCAGTGAGGGCAAACTAGCGGCCACGAACACCGGGGAGCTGTTTTTT. This gives the protein CAISEGKLAATNTGELFF.

The gene calls are TRBV7-8 and TRBJ2-7; possible D gene TRBD1, 5 bases. Germline-derived CDR1 and CDR2 are SGHVS and FQNEAQ. V shed 4 bases and J shed 3 bases, with 22 bases lying between them. CDR3 size: 17 residues. CDR3 in amino acids: CASSSITTTATLYEQYF. CDR3 DNA: TGTGCCAGCAGCTCCATTACCACGACAGCTACCCTCTACGAGCAGTACTTC.